This T cell receptor (beta chain) stems from a study of shared clonotypes between healthy human individuals. The V and J ends lost 2 bases and 6 bases, in that order; junction bases with no gene match: 6. Germline CDR1 reads MNHEY; CDR2 reads SMNVEV (reference sequence). The CDR3 has 15 amino acids. The protocol was immunoSEQ multiplex PCR, while the TCRdb copy is restricted to in-frame clones and leaves out a portion. The repertoire consists of a few million clones, with about 92% occurring once and the leading ten covering 0.35% to 0.45%. The material sequenced was naive CD4+ T cells from PBMCs. Subset noted: CD45RA+ positively selected. The chain uses TRBV27 and TRBJ2-1; 8 bases are a match to TRBD2. This TCR was sampled from a man aged 18 to 29 in good health. Some clones in this sample may be carry-over from other donors' samples. As DNA, the CDR3 is TGTGCCAGCAGTTTAAGCGGGAGTTCGGGCAATGAGCAGTTCTTC. Amino acids: CASSLSGSSGNEQFF.